This T cell receptor (beta chain) was recovered during a study of CD4 T cells in relation to SARS-CoV-2 and coronaviruses. Study at large: The negative reference was HIV-1 Nef peptide pool or peptide-free culture.

Assay used: immunoSEQ multiplex PCR; TCRdb lists only in-frame clones, some missing. The repertoire holds 20,000 to 25,000 clones, with 75% to 85% as singletons. Before the COVID-19 pandemic, during about 2010-2019, CD4+ T cells were taken from unexposed donors. CD4+ T cells were isolated from the cells after 10 days of culture. Cells permitting, SARS-CoV-2 S/N and four cold-coronavirus spikes were tested on unexposed-donor CD4+ T cells. On days 3 and 7, cultures got half fresh IL-2 medium. There are 16 residues in the CDR3. Germline V lookup: CDR1 LGHDT, CDR2 YNNKEL (reference sequence). Trimming pared 4 bases from V and 0 bases from J, leaving 14 bases between. Regarding this clone: Its specificity is unknown.

The specimen sequenced was CD4+ T cells from PBMCs, cultured in vitro. V usage is TRBV3-1 (or the pseudogene TRBV3-2) and J usage is TRBJ2-3, with D possibly called TRBD1 or TRBD2 (6 bases each). The source is a human donor in good health. This CDR3 is CASSRVPGASTDTQYF. The CDR3 nucleotides read TGTGCCAGCAGCCGAGTACCGGGGGCTAGCACAGATACGCAGTATTTT.